The entry below gives a single TCR beta chain sequence along with its context. The antigen is undetermined. The protocol was immunoSEQ multiplex PCR, while the TCRdb copy is restricted to in-frame clones and leaves out a portion. The sample has about 34,000 clones; 87% are singletons. Time point: week 47, end of study. A 20-mer mutant IDH1 peptide at 300 ug was injected subcutaneously with topical imiquimod. The sample comes from a study of a mutant IDH1 vaccine in newly diagnosed glioma. Across the whole study: Patients received vaccination from 4-6 weeks after radiotherapy alone, or with temozolomide cycles.

J gave up 6 bases and V 0 bases, and 4 bases lay outside the gene matches. The CDR3 loop spans 15 amino acids. The germline V gene encodes CDR1 MNHEY and CDR2 SVGAGI. Sequencing used PBMCs, obtained from a glioma patient whose treatment included an IDH1 peptide vaccine. The V call is TRBV6-5, the J call TRBJ2-2, with 7 bases lining up with TRBD2. The source of this sequence is a woman in her twenties or thirties with glioma. The CDR3 region is CASSYSVGGAGELFF. The CDR3 DNA follows: TGTGCCAGCAGTTACTCAGTTGGGGGGGCCGGGGAGCTGTTTTTT.